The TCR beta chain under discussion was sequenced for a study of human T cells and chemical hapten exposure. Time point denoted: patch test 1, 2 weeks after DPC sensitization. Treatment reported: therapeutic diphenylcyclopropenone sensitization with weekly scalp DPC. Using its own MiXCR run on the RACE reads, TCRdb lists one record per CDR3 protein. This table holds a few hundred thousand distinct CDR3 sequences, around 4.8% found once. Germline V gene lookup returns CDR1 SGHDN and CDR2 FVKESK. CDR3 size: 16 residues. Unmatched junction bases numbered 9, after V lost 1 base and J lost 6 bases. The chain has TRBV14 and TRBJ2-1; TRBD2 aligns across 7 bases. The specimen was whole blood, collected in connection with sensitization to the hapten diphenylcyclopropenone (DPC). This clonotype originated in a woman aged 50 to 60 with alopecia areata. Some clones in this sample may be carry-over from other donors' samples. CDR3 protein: CASSQGLAEAGNEQFF. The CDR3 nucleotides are TGTGCCAGCAGCCAAGGTCTAGCGGAGGCAGGCAATGAGCAGTTCTTC.